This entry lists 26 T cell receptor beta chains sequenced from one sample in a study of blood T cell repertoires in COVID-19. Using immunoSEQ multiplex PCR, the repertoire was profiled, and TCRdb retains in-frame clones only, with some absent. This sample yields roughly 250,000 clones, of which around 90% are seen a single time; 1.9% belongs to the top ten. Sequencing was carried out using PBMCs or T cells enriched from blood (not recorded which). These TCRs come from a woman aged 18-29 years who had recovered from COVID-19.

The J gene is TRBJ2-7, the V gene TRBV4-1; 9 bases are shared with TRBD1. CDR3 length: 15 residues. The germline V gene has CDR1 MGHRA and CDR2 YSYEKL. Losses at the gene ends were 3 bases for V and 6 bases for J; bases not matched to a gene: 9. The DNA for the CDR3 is TGCGCCAGCAGCCATCCATGGGACAGGGAGGGCGAGCAGTACTTC. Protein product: CASSHPWDREGEQYF.

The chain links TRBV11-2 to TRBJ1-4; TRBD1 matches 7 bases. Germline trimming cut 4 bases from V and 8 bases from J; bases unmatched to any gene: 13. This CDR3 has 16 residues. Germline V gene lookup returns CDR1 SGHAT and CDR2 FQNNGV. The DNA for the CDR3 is TGTGCCAGCAGCTCCACACCGACAGGGCCCGGGGAAAAACTGTTTTTT. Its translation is CASSSTPTGPGEKLFF.

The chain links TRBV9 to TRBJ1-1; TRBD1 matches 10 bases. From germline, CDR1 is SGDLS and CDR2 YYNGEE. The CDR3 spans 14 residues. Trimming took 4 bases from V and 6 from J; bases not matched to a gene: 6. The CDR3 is CASSWTGGFAEAFF. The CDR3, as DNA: TGTGCCAGCAGCTGGACAGGGGGTTTCGCTGAAGCTTTCTTT.

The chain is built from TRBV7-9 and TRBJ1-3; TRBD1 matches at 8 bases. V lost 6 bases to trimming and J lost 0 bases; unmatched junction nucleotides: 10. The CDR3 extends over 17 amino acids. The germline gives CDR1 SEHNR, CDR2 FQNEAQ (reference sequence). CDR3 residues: CASRPRGTGLSGNTIYF. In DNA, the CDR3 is TGTGCCAGCAGACCCCGCGGGACAGGTCTCTCTGGAAACACCATATATTTT.

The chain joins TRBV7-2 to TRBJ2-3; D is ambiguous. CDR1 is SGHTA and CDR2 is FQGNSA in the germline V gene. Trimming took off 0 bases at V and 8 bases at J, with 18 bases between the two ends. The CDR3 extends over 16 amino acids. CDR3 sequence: CASSLADAGILGTQYF. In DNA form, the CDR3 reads TGTGCCAGCAGCTTAGCGGATGCAGGAATTTTGGGTACGCAGTATTTT.

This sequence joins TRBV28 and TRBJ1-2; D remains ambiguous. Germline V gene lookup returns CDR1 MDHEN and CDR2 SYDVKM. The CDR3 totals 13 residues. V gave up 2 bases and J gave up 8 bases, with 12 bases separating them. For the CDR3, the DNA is TGTGCCAGCAGTTTAACAGAGCCTAAAGGCTACACCTTC. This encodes CASSLTEPKGYTF.

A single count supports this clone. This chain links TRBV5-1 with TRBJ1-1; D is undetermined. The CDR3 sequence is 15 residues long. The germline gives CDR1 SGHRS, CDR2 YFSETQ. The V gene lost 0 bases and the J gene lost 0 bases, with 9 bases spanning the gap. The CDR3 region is CASSLDGGLNTEAFF. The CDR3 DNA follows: TGCGCCAGCAGCTTGGATGGCGGGTTGAACACTGAAGCTTTCTTT.

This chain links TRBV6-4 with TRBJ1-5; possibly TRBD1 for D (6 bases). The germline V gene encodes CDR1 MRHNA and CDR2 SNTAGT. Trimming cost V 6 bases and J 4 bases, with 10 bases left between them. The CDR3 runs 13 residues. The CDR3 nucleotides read TGTGCCAGCAGCCCACAGGGAAATCAGCCCCAGCATTTT. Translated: CASSPQGNQPQHF.

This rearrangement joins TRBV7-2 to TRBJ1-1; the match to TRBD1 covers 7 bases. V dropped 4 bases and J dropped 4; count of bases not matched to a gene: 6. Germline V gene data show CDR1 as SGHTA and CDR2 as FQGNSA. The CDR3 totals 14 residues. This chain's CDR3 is CASSWGQTSTEAFF. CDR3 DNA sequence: TGTGCCAGCAGCTGGGGACAGACGAGCACTGAAGCTTTCTTT.

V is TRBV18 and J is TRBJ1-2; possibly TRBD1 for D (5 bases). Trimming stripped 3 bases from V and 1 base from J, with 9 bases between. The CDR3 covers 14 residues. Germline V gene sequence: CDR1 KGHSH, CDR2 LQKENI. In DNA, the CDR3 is TGTGCCAGCTCACCGGGGGGTGGTAACTATGGCTACACCTTC. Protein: CASSPGGGNYGYTF.

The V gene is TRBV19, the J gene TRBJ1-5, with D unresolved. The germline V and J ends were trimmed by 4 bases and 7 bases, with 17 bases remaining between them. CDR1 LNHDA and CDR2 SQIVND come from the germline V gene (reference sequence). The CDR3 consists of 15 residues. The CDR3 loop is CASSTIDKSFQPQHF. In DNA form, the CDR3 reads TGTGCCAGTAGTACTATAGACAAATCGTTCCAGCCCCAGCATTTT.

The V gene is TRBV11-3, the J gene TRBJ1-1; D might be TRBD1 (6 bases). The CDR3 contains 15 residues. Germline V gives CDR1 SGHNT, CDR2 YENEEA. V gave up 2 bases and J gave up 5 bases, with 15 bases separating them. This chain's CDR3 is CASSLPRNRVTEAFF. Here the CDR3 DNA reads TGTGCCAGCAGCTTACCGCGTAACAGGGTTACTGAAGCTTTCTTT.

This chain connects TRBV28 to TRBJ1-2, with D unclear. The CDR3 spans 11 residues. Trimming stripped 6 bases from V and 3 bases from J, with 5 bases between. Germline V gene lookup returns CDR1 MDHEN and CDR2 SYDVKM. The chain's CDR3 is CASSVDYGYTF. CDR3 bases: TGTGCCAGCAGCGTCGACTATGGCTACACCTTC.

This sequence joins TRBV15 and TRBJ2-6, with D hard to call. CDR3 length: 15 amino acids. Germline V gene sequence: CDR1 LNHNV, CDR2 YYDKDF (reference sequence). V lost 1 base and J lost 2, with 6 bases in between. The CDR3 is CATSRAPAGANVLTF. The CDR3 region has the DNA TGTGCCACCAGCAGAGCCCCGGCTGGGGCCAACGTCCTGACTTTC.

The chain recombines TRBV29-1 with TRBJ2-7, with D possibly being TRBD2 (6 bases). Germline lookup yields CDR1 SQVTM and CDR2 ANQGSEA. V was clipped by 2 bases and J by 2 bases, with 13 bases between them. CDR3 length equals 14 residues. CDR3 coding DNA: TGCAGCGTTGAATTCGGGGGTCCCCCCTACGAGCAGTACTTC. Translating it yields CSVEFGGPPYEQYF.

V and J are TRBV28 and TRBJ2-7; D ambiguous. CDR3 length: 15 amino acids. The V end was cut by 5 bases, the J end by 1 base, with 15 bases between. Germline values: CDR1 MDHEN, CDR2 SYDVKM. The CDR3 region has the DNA TGTGCCAGCAGTCCCTCGGCCCTCAGGTCCTACGAGCAGTACTTC. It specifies CASSPSALRSYEQYF.

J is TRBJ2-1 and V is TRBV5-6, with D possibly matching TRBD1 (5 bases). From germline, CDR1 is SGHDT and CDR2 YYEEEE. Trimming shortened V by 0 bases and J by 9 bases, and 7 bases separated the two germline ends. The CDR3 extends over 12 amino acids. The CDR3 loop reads CASSLVRGEQFF. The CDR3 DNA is TGTGCCAGCAGCTTGGTTAGGGGTGAGCAGTTCTTC.

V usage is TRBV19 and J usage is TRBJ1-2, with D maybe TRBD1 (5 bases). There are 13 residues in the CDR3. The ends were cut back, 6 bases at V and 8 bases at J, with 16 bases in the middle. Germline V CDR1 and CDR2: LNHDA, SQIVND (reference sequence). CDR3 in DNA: TGTGCCAGTAGCCGCGGGACCTTGGGAGGCTACACCTTC. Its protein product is CASSRGTLGGYTF.

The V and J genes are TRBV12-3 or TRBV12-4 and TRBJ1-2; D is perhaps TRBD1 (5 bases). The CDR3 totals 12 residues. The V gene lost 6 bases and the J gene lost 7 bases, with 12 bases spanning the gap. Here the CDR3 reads CASSGGSSGYTF. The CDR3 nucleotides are TGTGCCAGCAGCGGGGGGAGTAGTGGCTACACCTTC.

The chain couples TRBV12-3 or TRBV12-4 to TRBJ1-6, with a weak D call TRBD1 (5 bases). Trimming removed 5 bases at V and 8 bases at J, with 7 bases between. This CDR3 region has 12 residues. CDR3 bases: TGTGCCAGCAGTCCGGGGGATTCACCCCTCCACTTT. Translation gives CASSPGDSPLHF.

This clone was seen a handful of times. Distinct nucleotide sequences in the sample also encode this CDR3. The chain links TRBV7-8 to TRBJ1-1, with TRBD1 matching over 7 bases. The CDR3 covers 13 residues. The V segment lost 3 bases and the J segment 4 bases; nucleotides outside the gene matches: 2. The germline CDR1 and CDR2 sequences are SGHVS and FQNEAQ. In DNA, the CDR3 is TGTGCCAGCAGCTTGACAGGGTCCACTGAAGCTTTCTTT. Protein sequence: CASSLTGSTEAFF.

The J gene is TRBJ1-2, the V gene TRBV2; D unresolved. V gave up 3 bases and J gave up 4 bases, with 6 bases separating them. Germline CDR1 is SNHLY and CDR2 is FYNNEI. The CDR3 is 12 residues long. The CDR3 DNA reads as TGTGCCAGCAGTGAGAACAGCTATGGCTACACCTTC. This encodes CASSENSYGYTF.

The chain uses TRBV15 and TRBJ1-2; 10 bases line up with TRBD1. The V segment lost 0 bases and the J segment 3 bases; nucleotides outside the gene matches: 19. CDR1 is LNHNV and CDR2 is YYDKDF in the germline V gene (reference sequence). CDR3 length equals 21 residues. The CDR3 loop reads CATSRDGWMAFDRGHDYGYTF. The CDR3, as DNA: TGTGCCACCAGCAGAGATGGTTGGATGGCCTTCGACAGGGGGCATGACTATGGCTACACCTTC. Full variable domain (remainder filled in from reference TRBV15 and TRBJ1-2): DAMVIQNPRYQVTQFGKPVTLSCSQTLNHNVMYWYQQKSSQAPKLLFHYYDKDFNNEADTPDNFQSRRPNTSFCFLDIRSPGLGDTAMYLCATSRDGWMAFDRGHDYGYTFGSGTRLTVV.

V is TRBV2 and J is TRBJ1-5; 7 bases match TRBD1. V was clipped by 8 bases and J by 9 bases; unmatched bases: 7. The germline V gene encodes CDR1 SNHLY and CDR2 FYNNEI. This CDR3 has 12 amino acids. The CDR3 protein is CASGGDSPPQHF. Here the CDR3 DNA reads TGTGCCAGCGGAGGGGACAGCCCGCCCCAGCATTTT.

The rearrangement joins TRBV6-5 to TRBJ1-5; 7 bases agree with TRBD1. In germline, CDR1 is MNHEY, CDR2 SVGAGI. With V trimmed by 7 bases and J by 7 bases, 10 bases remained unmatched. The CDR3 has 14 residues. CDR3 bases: TGTGCCAGCACCGTTGACAGGGATGGACAGCCCCAGCATTTT. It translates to CASTVDRDGQPQHF.

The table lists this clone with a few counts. The CDR3 spells CASSQTGGVGGYTF. The CDR3 DNA sequence: TGCGCCAGCAGCCAGACAGGGGGGGTAGGGGGCTACACCTTC. This rearrangement joins TRBV4-3 to TRBJ1-2; 9 positions match TRBD1. From germline, CDR1 is LGHNA and CDR2 YSLEER. The CDR3 extends over 14 amino acids. Trimming cost V 3 bases and J 8 bases; bases outside gene matches: 7.